The sequence of this T cell receptor (beta chain) was determined in a study of T-cell reconstitution after alpha-beta-depleted transplantation in children. The length of the CDR3 is 11 residues. V was cut by 4 bases and J by 6 bases, with 7 bases left in between. Germline loops: CDR1 SEHNR, CDR2 FQNEAQ (reference sequence). As it was prepared, the TCRbeta library received unique molecular identifiers. MiXCR, applied by TCRdb to the PCR reads, yields one record per CDR3 protein. The table has about 640,000 distinct CDR3 sequences, approximately 15% seen once. This clonotype has ten or more counts. The chain is built from TRBV7-9 and TRBJ2-7; no clear D. The receptor comes from a human donor who donated a stem cell graft to a child with acute myeloid leukemia. Sequencing was performed on PBMCs from the stem cell graft donor, taken from the stem cell graft. The CDR3: CASSSQSEQYF. CDR3 nucleotide sequence: TGTGCCAGCAGCTCACAGAGCGAGCAGTACTTC.